Below are 27 T cell receptor beta chains sequenced from a single sample in a study of cytomegalovirus exposure and HLA in healthy donors. It was with 60 Vbeta and 13 Jbeta primers that the PCR ran. Libraries were prepared by immunoSEQ multiplex PCR; TCRdb keeps only in-frame clonotypes and omits some of them. In the table there are 90,000 to 150,000 clones, 75% of which are singletons. Material: PBMCs. The origin of the receptors is a woman aged 40 to 55 in good health and CMV-seropositive.

The gene calls are TRBV2 and TRBJ2-1; 8 bases agree with TRBD1. V lost 5 bases and J lost 2; bases outside the gene matches: 8. Germline CDR1 SNHLY, CDR2 FYNNEI. The length of the CDR3 is 16 residues. The CDR3 DNA reads TGTGCCAGCAGTCCGTCGGACAGGGTGGCCTACAATGAGCAGTTCTTC. Protein product: CASSPSDRVAYNEQFF.

This clone came up a few times. This chain links TRBV6-6 with TRBJ2-1, with 7 positions matching TRBD2. Germline CDR1 reads MNHNY; CDR2 reads SVGAGI (reference sequence). The V gene end was trimmed by 6 bases and the J gene end by 12 bases; junction bases not matched to a gene: 17. The CDR3 extends over 15 amino acids. The DNA for the CDR3 is TGTGCCAGCAGACCCCTGGGGACTACCCGGCCGGCGCAGTTCTTC. Translated, it gives CASRPLGTTRPAQFF.

This clone was seen only a few times. V and J are TRBV7-9 and TRBJ1-1, with D possibly matching TRBD1 (5 bases). This CDR3 spans 16 amino acids. V was pared by 3 bases and J by 3 bases, with 17 bases between. Germline V gene sequence: CDR1 SEHNR, CDR2 FQNEAQ (reference sequence). The CDR3: CASSFGIGDFDTEAFF. DNA for the CDR3: TGTGCCAGCAGCTTTGGTATAGGGGATTTTGACACTGAAGCTTTCTTT. The whole variable domain, filled in from reference TRBV7-9 and TRBJ1-1, reads DTGVSQNPRHKITKRGQNVTFRCDPISEHNRLYWYRQTLGQGPEFLTYFQNEAQLEKSRLLSDRFSAERPKGSFSTLEIQRTEQGDSAMYLCASSFGIGDFDTEAFFGQGTRLTVV.

The chain has TRBV28 and TRBJ2-1; 10 positions match TRBD2. J gave up 3 bases and V 4 bases, and 18 bases lay outside the gene matches. The CDR3 is made up of 20 amino acids. The germline CDR1 and CDR2 sequences are MDHEN and SYDVKM. CDR3 DNA: TGTGCCAGCAGTTCGTCGCGGCCTAGCGGGAGTATGAGAGGCTACAATGAGCAGTTCTTC. It specifies CASSSSRPSGSMRGYNEQFF.

The rearrangement links TRBV19 to TRBJ1-1, with D unresolved. The germline V gene has CDR1 LNHDA and CDR2 SQIVND (reference sequence). The CDR3 is made up of 12 amino acids. Trimming shortened V by 3 bases and J by 8 bases, and 10 bases separated the two germline ends. This chain's CDR3 is CASSMEFGEAFF. The CDR3 nucleotides are TGTGCCAGTAGTATGGAGTTCGGGGAAGCTTTCTTT. Full variable domain (rest looked up from reference TRBV19 and TRBJ1-1): DGGITQSPKYLFRKEGQNVTLSCEQNLNHDAMYWYRQDPGQGLRLIYYSQIVNDFQKGDIAEGYSVSREKKESFPLTVTSAQKNPTAFYLCASSMEFGEAFFGQGTRLTVV.

V usage is TRBV5-6 and J usage is TRBJ2-2; D is perhaps TRBD1 (5 bases). With 4 bases removed from V and 5 bases from J, the gap between germline ends came to 18 bases. The germline V gene encodes CDR1 SGHDT and CDR2 YYEEEE. The CDR3 is made up of 16 amino acids. In DNA, the CDR3 is TGTGCCAGCAGCAAAACCAGGGTTTTGTGGACCGGGGAGCTGTTTTTT. Encoded protein: CASSKTRVLWTGELFF.

The chain links TRBV9 to TRBJ1-1; D gene uncertain. The CDR3 totals 16 residues. CDR1 SGDLS and CDR2 YYNGEE come from the germline V gene. Trimming removed 7 bases at V and 1 base at J, with 20 bases between. The CDR3 region has the DNA TGTGCCAGCGACCCCTGGCCCACGGGTGCGAACACTGAAGCTTTCTTT. Encoded protein: CASDPWPTGANTEAFF. The complete variable domain, with remaining parts taken from reference TRBV9 and TRBJ1-1, reads DSGVTQTPKHLITATGQRVTLRCSPRSGDLSVYWYQQSLDQGLQFLIQYYNGEERAKGNILERFSAQQFPDLHSELNLSSLELGDSALYFCASDPWPTGANTEAFFGQGTRLTVV.

The chain uses TRBV30 and TRBJ2-5; 8 bases are shared with TRBD2. The CDR3 has 14 amino acids. CDR1 is GTSNPN, CDR2 SVGIG, per germline (reference sequence). V shed 4 bases and J 5 bases; nucleotides not matched to a gene: 9. The CDR3 region has the DNA TGTGCCTGGACTTCAGGACTAGCTATGGAGACCCAGTACTTC. This encodes CAWTSGLAMETQYF.

This clone has just one count. CDR3 protein: CASSLRRGSYEQYF. The CDR3 DNA reads TGTGCCAGCAGCTTAAGGCGGGGTTCGTACGAGCAGTACTTC. The chain links TRBV13 to TRBJ2-7; maybe TRBD2 (6 bases). Trimming took off 2 bases at V and 4 bases at J, with 12 bases between the two ends. The V gene's germline CDR1 is PRHDT and CDR2 FYEKMQ (reference sequence). The CDR3 length is 14 residues. Complete variable domain (other parts from reference TRBV13 and TRBJ2-7): AAGVIQSPRHLIKEKRETATLKCYPIPRHDTVYWYQQGPGQDPQFLISFYEKMQSDKGSIPDRFSAQQFSDYHSELNMSSLELGDSALYFCASSLRRGSYEQYFGPGTRLTVT.

The chain employs TRBV7-3 and TRBJ1-3, with D unclear. V was cut by 0 bases and J by 0 bases, with 12 bases left in between. CDR1 and CDR2 from the germline V gene are SGHTA and FQGTGA. The CDR3 is made up of 17 amino acids. The DNA for the CDR3 is TGTGCCAGCAGCTTAACGGCGGGTGGCGGCTCTGGAAACACCATATATTTT. Translating it yields CASSLTAGGGSGNTIYF.

The V gene is TRBV4-1, the J gene TRBJ2-5, with unresolved D. V lost 0 bases and J 4 bases, leaving 9 bases between the germline ends. Germline lookup yields CDR1 MGHRA and CDR2 YSYEKL. CDR3 length: 14 residues. The CDR3, as DNA: TGCGCCAGCAGCCAAGAGAAGATCAGAGAGACCCAGTACTTC. Its protein is CASSQEKIRETQYF.

This chain joins TRBV30 and TRBJ2-1, with TRBD2 matching over 14 bases. The V gene end was trimmed by 8 bases and the J gene end by 5 bases; junction bases not matched to a gene: 8. The CDR3 has 15 residues. Per the germline V gene, CDR1 is GTSNPN and CDR2 is SVGIG (reference sequence). This CDR3 reads CATLRGLAGDNEQFF. The CDR3, as DNA: TGTGCCACCTTGCGGGGACTAGCGGGGGACAATGAGCAGTTCTTC.

CDR3 protein: CASSPGSGTEQFF. The CDR3, as DNA: TGTGCCAGCAGCCCAGGCTCCGGGACAGAGCAGTTCTTC. V gene TRBV7-3 combines with J gene TRBJ2-1, with TRBD1 as a possible D gene (6 bases). The germline V gene encodes CDR1 SGHTA and CDR2 FQGTGA. Deletions cut 5 bases from V and 10 bases from J, with 15 bases between. CDR3 size: 13 residues.

This chain uses TRBV6-5 with TRBJ1-1, with D maybe TRBD1 (5 bases). Trimming stripped 6 bases from V and 3 bases from J, with 17 bases between. Germline V gene lookup returns CDR1 MNHEY and CDR2 SVGAGI. The CDR3 runs 15 residues. The CDR3 protein is CASSQPQVPYTEAFF. CDR3 in DNA: TGTGCCAGCAGCCAACCACAGGTTCCGTACACTGAAGCTTTCTTT.

The chain employs TRBV6-5 and TRBJ1-3; 10 bases align to TRBD1. CDR1 is MNHEY and CDR2 is SVGAGI in the germline V gene. The CDR3 is made up of 16 amino acids. Unmatched junction bases numbered 2, after V lost 2 bases and J lost 1 base. As DNA, the CDR3 is TGTGCCAGCAGTTACCGGGGACAGGGGTCTGGAAACACCATATATTTT. This encodes CASSYRGQGSGNTIYF.

V gene TRBV13 combines with J gene TRBJ2-1, with 8 bases identical to TRBD2. The junction had 9 bases not matched to a gene; V was cut back by 7 bases and J by 4 bases. CDR3 length equals 15 residues. CDR1 is PRHDT, CDR2 FYEKMQ, per germline (reference sequence). In nucleotides, the CDR3 is TGTGCCAGCACCTCTCGGGGGGGAGTGTACAATGAGCAGTTCTTC. Protein: CASTSRGGVYNEQFF. Using reference TRBV13 and TRBJ2-1 for the parts outside the CDR3, the full variable domain is AAGVIQSPRHLIKEKRETATLKCYPIPRHDTVYWYQQGPGQDPQFLISFYEKMQSDKGSIPDRFSAQQFSDYHSELNMSSLELGDSALYFCASTSRGGVYNEQFFGPGTRLTVL.

The rearrangement joins TRBV11-2 to TRBJ2-3; 12 bases match TRBD2. The CDR3 runs to 16 residues. Germline loops: CDR1 SGHAT, CDR2 FQNNGV. Germline trimming cut 4 bases from V and 3 bases from J; bases unmatched to any gene: 5. Here the CDR3 reads CASSSYLAGGTDTQYF. The CDR3 bases are TGTGCCAGCAGCTCCTACCTAGCGGGAGGGACAGATACGCAGTATTTT.

V gene TRBV9 combines with J gene TRBJ1-1, with D unresolved. Trimming stripped 0 bases from V and 4 bases from J, with 7 bases between. The CDR3 contains 13 residues. Germline V gene sequence: CDR1 SGDLS, CDR2 YYNGEE. CDR3: CASSVVEGTEAFF. CDR3 DNA sequence: TGTGCCAGCAGCGTAGTAGAGGGCACTGAAGCTTTCTTT.

This clone has only a few counts. Since no conserved phenylalanine or tryptophan closes the CDR3, a read error is the likely cause. The DNA is omitted, as the CDR3 cannot be located on it reliably, and the CDR3 follows TCRdb's listing. The V and J genes are TRBV5-3 and TRBJ1-5; TRBD1, the table's D call, was not compared with the DNA. TRBV5-3 is assigned to the ORF class and has an uncertain function. A total of 20 residues make up the CDR3, ends included. CDR3 residues: CARSLVWDSDLFREISPSIP.

This clone was seen once. V is TRBV28 and J is TRBJ2-5, with D perhaps TRBD2 (6 bases). Germline V CDR1 and CDR2: MDHEN, SYDVKM. V shed 3 bases and J shed 1 base, with 12 bases lying between them. The CDR3 totals 15 residues. The CDR3: CASSLDRESQETQYF. As DNA, the CDR3 is TGTGCCAGCAGTTTGGACCGGGAGTCCCAAGAGACCCAGTACTTC.

This clone was seen just once. The J gene is TRBJ1-2, the V gene TRBV28; 7 bases map to TRBD1. The ends lost 4 bases at V and 3 bases at J; junction bases unmatched: 5. Germline V gives CDR1 MDHEN, CDR2 SYDVKM. The CDR3 is 14 residues long. The CDR3 region has the DNA TGTGCCAGCAGTTCCGGGACAGTCTACTATGGCTACACCTTC. Its protein is CASSSGTVYYGYTF.

In its sample, this clone was seen once. The chain is built from TRBV5-1 and TRBJ2-3; TRBD2 matches 11 bases. The V and J ends lost 3 bases and 1 base, in that order; junction bases with no gene match: 7. The CDR3 contains 17 residues. Germline values: CDR1 SGHRS, CDR2 YFSETQ. CDR3 DNA: TGCGCCAGCAGCTCGGGAGGACTAGCGGGCGGCACAGATACGCAGTATTTT. This codes for CASSSGGLAGGTDTQYF.

The chain employs TRBV7-2 and TRBJ2-1; 9 positions match TRBD2. With V trimmed by 4 bases and J by 4 bases, 2 bases remained unmatched. The CDR3 extends over 14 amino acids. Germline V gives CDR1 SGHTA, CDR2 FQGNSA. CDR3 nucleotide sequence: TGTGCCAGCAGCTCGACTAGCGGATACAATGAGCAGTTCTTC. Amino acids: CASSSTSGYNEQFF.

This clone was recorded a few times. The chain has TRBV30 and TRBJ1-4; 9 bases match TRBD1. V dropped 1 base and J dropped 8; count of bases not matched to a gene: 5. Per the germline V gene, CDR1 is GTSNPN and CDR2 is SVGIG (reference sequence). This CDR3 is 14 amino acids long. CDR3 nucleotide sequence: TGTGCCTGGAGTGCGGGACAGGGCAGGGAAAAACTGTTTTTT. Translating it yields CAWSAGQGREKLFF.

The V call is TRBV4-3, the J call TRBJ1-4; 9 nucleotides align to TRBD1. CDR1 and CDR2 (germline): LGHNA, YSLEER. The CDR3 is 14 amino acids. V lost 5 bases to trimming and J lost 7 bases; unmatched junction nucleotides: 5. The CDR3 DNA is TGCGCCAGCAGCTACGGACAGGGGAGTGAAAAACTGTTTTTT. Translation gives CASSYGQGSEKLFF.

The V call is TRBV7-6, the J call TRBJ2-7; TRBD2 might be the D (5 bases). The CDR3 runs to 17 residues. Trimming pared 1 base from V and 2 bases from J, leaving 18 bases between. Germline CDR1 reads SGHVS; CDR2 reads FNYEAQ. CDR3: CASSLDVGGVRTYEQYF. The CDR3 DNA reads TGTGCCAGCAGCTTAGATGTAGGAGGCGTACGGACCTACGAGCAGTACTTC.

The V gene is TRBV4-1, the J gene TRBJ1-2; no clear D gene. V was cut by 0 bases and J by 5 bases, with 13 bases left in between. Per germline, CDR1 MGHRA and CDR2 YSYEKL. There are 15 residues in the CDR3. DNA for the CDR3: TGCGCCAGCAGCCAAGATGGTACGGGATTGTATGGCTACACCTTC. It specifies CASSQDGTGLYGYTF.